Listed here are 15 T cell receptor beta chains from one sample, sequenced in a study of human T cells and chemical hapten exposure. The study extracted total RNA from unfractionated whole blood. What the library attached to individual cDNA molecules were unique molecular identifiers. TCRdb itself ran the reads through MiXCR, one entry per CDR3 protein. The sample includes around 3,100 distinct CDR3 sequences, 49% seen only once; the top ten take 9.5% to 13%. The sequencing sample was made of whole blood. Every receptor here comes from a human donor who had alopecia or was a healthy volunteer (not recorded which). Some clones in this sample may be carry-over from other donors' samples. This table probably holds off-target reads from a library built for another chain.

The chain uses TRBV28 and TRBJ2-2; TRBD2 agrees at 8 bases. Germline V CDR1 and CDR2: MDHEN, SYDVKM. This CDR3 region has 13 residues. The trim removed 6 bases at V and 6 bases at J, leaving 3 bases unmatched. This chain's CDR3 is CASRTSVSGELFF. The CDR3 DNA reads TGTGCCAGCAGGACTAGCGTCTCCGGGGAGCTGTTTTTT.

The chain recombines TRBV27 with TRBJ2-1; 7 positions match TRBD2. Germline assignment: CDR1 MNHEY and CDR2 SMNVEV (reference sequence). The V and J ends lost 5 bases and 8 bases, in that order; junction bases with no gene match: 9. The CDR3 has 14 amino acids. In nucleotides, the CDR3 is TGTGCCAGCAGTGGTAGCGGGTTATGGGATGAGCAGTTCTTC. As protein: CASSGSGLWDEQFF.

The gene calls are TRBV20-1 and TRBJ2-3; TRBD2 aligns across 11 bases. The germline gives CDR1 DFQATT, CDR2 SNEGSKA (reference sequence). V was clipped by 7 bases and J by 5 bases; unmatched bases: 8. CDR3 length equals 14 residues. For the CDR3, the DNA is TGCAGTGTTGGGACTAGCGGACGGAGAGATACGCAGTATTTT. Protein sequence: CSVGTSGRRDTQYF.

This clonotype occurred once. The J gene is TRBJ2-7, the V gene TRBV12-3 or TRBV12-4; TRBD2 aligns across 7 bases. This CDR3 has 13 residues. V lost 7 bases, J lost 1 base, and 4 bases stayed unmatched. This chain's CDR3 is CASTWGGSYEQYF. DNA for the CDR3: TGTGCCAGCACCTGGGGGGGTTCCTACGAGCAGTACTTC.

This clonotype has a handful of counts. V and J are TRBV3-1 and TRBJ1-5, with a weak D call TRBD1 (5 bases). The CDR3 sequence is 16 residues long. Germline values: CDR1 LGHDT, CDR2 YNNKEL (reference sequence). The V end was cut by 4 bases, the J end by 4 bases, with 17 bases between. The CDR3 coding sequence is TGTGCCAGCAGCCGATCAGGGAAAGGTGGAAATCAGCCCCAGCATTTT. Translation: CASSRSGKGGNQPQHF.

This clonotype was detected a few times. The rearrangement uses TRBV6-2 or TRBV6-3 and TRBJ2-2; 7 bases line up with TRBD2. Losses at the gene ends were 0 bases for V and 5 bases for J; bases not matched to a gene: 3. CDR3 length: 15 residues. The germline V gene encodes CDR1 MNHEY and CDR2 SVGEGT. The CDR3 region has the DNA TGTGCCAGCAGTTACTCGATACTAGCGACCGGGGAGCTGTTTTTT. Amino acid sequence: CASSYSILATGELFF.

The sample holds a few counts of this clonotype. The chain combines TRBV7-9 with TRBJ2-7, with D possibly matching TRBD1 (6 bases). Looked up from germline, CDR1 is SEHNR and CDR2 is FQNEAQ (reference sequence). CDR3 size: 14 residues. Trimming pared 4 bases from V and 5 bases from J, leaving 15 bases between. The CDR3 DNA reads TGTGCCAGCAGCTCAGTCAAGGGGGACCACGAGCAGTACTTC. Its protein is CASSSVKGDHEQYF.

The chain has TRBV5-1 and TRBJ2-1; D is perhaps TRBD1 or TRBD2 (5 bases each). This CDR3 spans 13 amino acids. V lost 5 bases and J 8 bases, leaving 14 bases between the germline ends. Per germline, CDR1 SGHRS and CDR2 YFSETQ. CDR3 sequence (DNA): TGCGCCAGCAGGTTTTGGGGGAAGGATGAGCAGTTCTTC. Its translation: CASRFWGKDEQFF.

The genes are TRBV29-1 and TRBJ2-1; unclear D gene. In germline, CDR1 is SQVTM, CDR2 ANQGSEA. V was trimmed by 4 bases and J by 0 bases, leaving 13 bases between them. This CDR3 is built from 15 residues. The CDR3 sequence: CSVAQGPSSYNEQFF. The CDR3 DNA sequence: TGCAGCGTTGCGCAAGGACCGAGCTCCTACAATGAGCAGTTCTTC.

The chain combines TRBV3-1 with TRBJ2-5; a weak D match, TRBD2 (6 bases). This CDR3 is 14 amino acids long. Germline loops: CDR1 LGHDT, CDR2 YNNKEL (reference sequence). Trimming took 3 bases from V and 5 from J, leaving 13 bases between them. CDR3 in DNA: TGTGCCAGCAGCCAGACCAGCGGGTTGGAGACCCAGTACTTC. It translates to CASSQTSGLETQYF.

The gene calls are TRBV3-1 and TRBJ2-3, with 7 bases that match TRBD1. Germline CDR1 reads LGHDT; CDR2 reads YNNKEL (reference sequence). This CDR3 spans 16 amino acids. V lost 1 base, J lost 6 bases, and 10 bases stayed unmatched. The CDR3 DNA sequence: TGTGCCAGCAGCCAAGCCGAGACAGGGTATTCGGATACGCAGTATTTT. This encodes CASSQAETGYSDTQYF.

V gene TRBV12-3 or TRBV12-4 combines with J gene TRBJ2-1; TRBD2 might be the D (7 bases). The CDR3 length is 14 residues. V was pared by 8 bases and J by 0 bases, with 11 bases between. For the CDR3, the DNA is TGTGCCAGCCGCGGGGGCCCCTCCTACAATGAGCAGTTCTTC. Protein: CASRGGPSYNEQFF.

This chain connects TRBV7-9 to TRBJ2-3; 9 positions agree with TRBD1. V lost 5 bases and J lost 5; bases outside the gene matches: 11. The CDR3 is made up of 16 amino acids. Germline CDR1 reads SEHNR; CDR2 reads FQNEAQ (reference sequence). DNA for the CDR3: TGTGCCAGCAGCATCGGACAGGGGCGGTGGCTAGATACGCAGTATTTT. Protein product: CASSIGQGRWLDTQYF. The full variable domain, its missing parts supplied by reference TRBV7-9 and TRBJ2-3, is DTGVSQNPRHKITKRGQNVTFRCDPISEHNRLYWYRQTLGQGPEFLTYFQNEAQLEKSRLLSDRFSAERPKGSFSTLEIQRTEQGDSAMYLCASSIGQGRWLDTQYFGPGTRLTVL.

This clonotype was seen a few times. The chain joins TRBV2 to TRBJ2-1; D ambiguous. In germline, CDR1 is SNHLY, CDR2 FYNNEI. Trimming removed 6 bases at V and 4 bases at J, with 4 bases between. The CDR3 is 11 amino acids. The CDR3 loop reads CASRGYNEQFF. The CDR3 nucleotides read TGTGCCAGCAGGGGTTACAATGAGCAGTTCTTC.

This chain uses TRBV4-1 with TRBJ2-7; 8 positions agree with TRBD1. J was trimmed by 2 bases and V by 1 base; bases with no gene match: 7. CDR3 size: 16 residues. The germline gives CDR1 MGHRA, CDR2 YSYEKL. The CDR3 protein is CASSQAPGTGPYEQYF. The CDR3 DNA is TGCGCCAGCAGCCAAGCACCCGGGACAGGCCCCTACGAGCAGTACTTC.